This entry describes one T cell receptor beta chain. Its antigen is unknown. No per-base quality is available; no much larger clone lies one base away. Library preparation used the immunoSEQ multiplex PCR assay. The multiplex PCR relied on a mix of 60 forward primers for TCR Vbeta segments and 13 reverse primers for TCR Jbeta segments. The CDR3 region of rearranged TCR beta genes was amplified from genomic DNA with a multiplex PCR assay. The amplified TCR beta libraries were sequenced on the Illumina HiSeq System as 87-base-pair reads. As for the authors' bioinformatics: In a later analysis, roughly 80 million unique TCR beta chains were counted across the approximately 640 repertoires, and around 10 million of these chains were shared by at least two donors. Raw reads were error-corrected and collapsed into unique sequences with a nearest-neighbor algorithm that merged closely related sequences to remove PCR and sequencing errors. V, D and J gene segments were assigned by aligning CDR3 sequences to IMGT reference sequences. For a sequence to be retained, a match of at least six nucleotides was required to both a V gene segment and a J gene segment. A rearrangement was called productive if the CDR3 had no stop codons and remained in frame with V and J, and every other rearrangement was called non-productive. CDR3 was defined by IMGT convention, running from the second conserved V-encoded cysteine to the conserved J-encoded phenylalanine. In an earlier analysis of around 640 of the donors, sequences lacking an unambiguous match to a single V gene segment were excluded. In an earlier analysis of approximately 500 of the donors, a V segment was called functional when productive rearrangements were above 56.7%, and segregating when the standard deviation between donors exceeded 5%. A statistical classification framework was built for diagnosing cytomegalovirus status from the catalog of TCR beta chain sequences. A later analysis assigned V and J genes by comparing TCR nucleotide sequences with IMGT/GENE-DB human TR gene sequences. Using the TCRdist pipeline, a later analysis assigned CDR3 sequences along with most-parsimonious VDJ recombination scenarios. In a later analysis, each TCR beta chain was defined by its CDR3 amino acid sequence together with its V-gene family, and reads without a unique V-gene family were excluded. As a way to deal with suspected cross-contamination and a sequencing artifact, a later analysis dropped hundreds of nucleotide sequences that were highly shared and had low generation probability. For each public chain, a later analysis derived a clonal expansion index from normalized ranks of inferred template counts within each repertoire. In a later analysis, generation probabilities were computed with a VDJ recombination model fitted to out-of-frame rearrangements, and the resulting probabilities were checked against IGoR. Hypergeometric tests were used in a later analysis to score TCR-TCR, TCR-HLA and TCR-CMV co-occurrence, with a repertoire-size bias correction applied to the TCR pairs. In a later analysis, false discovery rates were estimated by permuting HLA or CMV assignments 20 times. In a later analysis, co-occurring TCRs were grouped using DBSCAN, and TCRdist sequence similarity was added for clustering within HLA-allele-positive subsets. Co-occurrence clustering excluded repertoires with fewer than 30,000 or more than 120,000 public chains, plus five with anomalous nucleotide sharing. TCRdb provides this immuneACCESS table in a form limited to in-frame rearrangements. Some clones are lacking; in checked studies, under half of them reflect an unresolved V gene, and why the rest are absent is not known. V and J calls plus clone size are reproduced from that table; the DNA served to infer D and trimming. Here the sample has about 150,000 clones; 60% to 85% occur a single time. The ten biggest clones cover approximately 3.1% of the sample.

Spanning cysteine to phenylalanine, the CDR3 consists of 12 amino acids. The CDR3 DNA has 36 bases and is translated from base 1. The germline V gene sets CDR1 to MDHEN and CDR2 to SYDVKM. The V and J ends are trimmed by 6 bases and 6 bases, leaving 12 bases between them. The data stem from a study of cytomegalovirus exposure and HLA in healthy donors (dated by TCRdb to 2016 to 2017). About the investigation overall: An earlier analysis of under 600 of the donors reported 250 to 300 Gb of sequence data and 120 million or so unique TCR beta sequences from about 200 million T cells. A later analysis re-analyzed previously published TCR beta repertoires from 650 to 800 donors and added high-resolution HLA genotyping to study TCR occurrence patterns. An early release that covered 500 to 800 HLA-typed donors contained approximately 300 gigabases of sequencing data and tens of millions of unique TCR sequences. In a later genetic analysis, genome-wide SNP genotypes for 398 of the 666 donors were used, and that subset was treated as a discovery cohort. An earlier analysis of nearly 600 of the donors applied high-throughput TCR beta sequencing to assess whether each TCR beta V gene segment acted as functional or pseudogenic. The study aimed to test whether signatures of past pathogen exposure could be identified by cataloging public T cell receptors. Every discovery cohort repertoire had been produced on one sequencing platform. Among around 400 genotyped donors of the cohort, an average of around 250,000 unique TCR beta nucleotide sequences was sequenced per donor, of which approximately 18% were non-productive. In the later analysis, no new phenotypic data were used to find candidate immune exposures; instead, reliance was placed on TCR beta sequences and their occurrence across donors. The T cell repertoires of 670 or so subjects were profiled by immunosequencing and related to cytomegalovirus serostatus. A separate validation cohort of 100 to 150 different subjects was used in addition to the roughly 640-subject first cohort. Because of strong linkage in the cohort, roughly five DR-DQ haplotypes were treated as single units for association and clustering. Alongside the repertoire data, information on donor age, sex, ethnicity and CMV serostatus was compiled. High-throughput TCR immunosequencing, statistical association of individual TCRs with disease status, and machine learning were combined to predict cytomegalovirus infection status. Typing coverage varied by locus: roughly 629-640 donors for A, B, C, DRB1 and DQB1; approximately 500 for DQA1; approximately 610 for DPA1; approximately 450 for DPB1. Class I and class II HLA loci were covered by the typing at four-digit resolution. Among the roughly 370 genotyped donors, roughly 80% belonged to the genetic ancestry cluster associated with self-reported Caucasian donors. Summary of the overall study and its limitations: In a later analysis, some 18,000 TCR beta sequences were associated with specific HLA alleles at a false discovery rate of 0.05. V-gene and J-gene trimming of TCR beta chains was associated with a missense DCLRE1C variant in a later genetic analysis, and the association was replicated in an independent cohort. Assigning TCR associations to individual alleles was difficult when HLA alleles, especially DR and DQ, strongly co-occurred. A cluster of highly shared sequence variants was judged likely to be a technical artifact of the sequencing pipeline. In a later analysis, HLA-associated TCR beta chains showed more clonal expansion and lower generation probabilities than non-associated chains that were equally common. CMV serostatus was the only immune exposure information available for the cohort. Linkage disequilibrium might explain the correlated functional status among segregating V segments, but an unknown experimental factor could not be excluded. Across donors, most TCR sequences were observed very rarely, whereas some public TCRs were present in many individuals. Some IMGT-functional V segments, including TRBV6-2 and TRBV6-3, could not be distinguished by the 87-base-pair reads and were therefore excluded. In an earlier analysis of around 500 of the donors, most TCR beta V segments appeared in productive rearrangements about 87% or about 30% of the time, broadly matching IMGT annotations. According to the authors, the approach could potentially be generalized to other disease states and immunological phenotypes. Because HLA typing was missing for some donors at each locus, association tests included only the typed subset. In a later analysis, several top co-occurrence clusters were reported to appear linked to parvovirus B19, influenza, CMV and Epstein-Barr virus. Seventeen rarely observed V segments, including chromosome 9 orphons, were excluded from the earlier analysis of some 590 of the donors because counts were too low. In a later genetic analysis, fewer N-insertions in productive TCRs were reported among donors in an Asian-associated ancestry cluster than the 666-donor mean. In a later analysis, the rate of TCR association differed among HLA loci, with DRB1 alleles having the most associated TCRs and HLA-C alleles having the fewest. A later analysis found that most CMV-associated TCR beta chains appeared HLA-restricted, with HLA associations seemingly driven largely by CMV exposure. A further reported finding was that TCR beta sequences accurately predicted the HLA-A and HLA-B alleles for most subjects in the first cohort. A few of the identified cytomegalovirus-associated TCR beta chains were confirmed in vitro to be specific for cytomegalovirus antigens. The presence/absence analyses assumed that sequencing depth was roughly uniform across donors, and that assumption may not be true. The study gave a list of under 200 TCR beta chains associated with cytomegalovirus. The cohort was sequenced for TCR beta chains only, and without alpha or paired-chain data the features that could be detected were limited. Cytomegalovirus status was reported to be diagnosed by the classifier with high specificity and sensitivity in both the original and validation cohorts.

The cohort was made up of around 720 healthy bone marrow donors. All cohort members were sampled while nominally healthy, although unrecorded immune exposures were likely present. The donor was CMV seronegative and was included in the group of 352 seronegative cohort members. A peripheral blood sample was provided by each donor, and peripheral blood mononuclear cells were used for TCR beta sequencing. Genomic DNA was extracted from the blood cell samples with the Qiagen DNeasy Blood Extraction Kit. This sequence originates from a middle-aged woman in good health and CMV-seronegative. The V gene is TRBV28 and the J gene is TRBJ2-7; confidence is insufficient to name the D gene. The sample comprised PBMCs. The CDR3 has the sequence CASSPEHLEQYF. Read as DNA, the sequence is TGTGCCAGCAGCCCTGAACACCTCGAGCAGTACTTC.